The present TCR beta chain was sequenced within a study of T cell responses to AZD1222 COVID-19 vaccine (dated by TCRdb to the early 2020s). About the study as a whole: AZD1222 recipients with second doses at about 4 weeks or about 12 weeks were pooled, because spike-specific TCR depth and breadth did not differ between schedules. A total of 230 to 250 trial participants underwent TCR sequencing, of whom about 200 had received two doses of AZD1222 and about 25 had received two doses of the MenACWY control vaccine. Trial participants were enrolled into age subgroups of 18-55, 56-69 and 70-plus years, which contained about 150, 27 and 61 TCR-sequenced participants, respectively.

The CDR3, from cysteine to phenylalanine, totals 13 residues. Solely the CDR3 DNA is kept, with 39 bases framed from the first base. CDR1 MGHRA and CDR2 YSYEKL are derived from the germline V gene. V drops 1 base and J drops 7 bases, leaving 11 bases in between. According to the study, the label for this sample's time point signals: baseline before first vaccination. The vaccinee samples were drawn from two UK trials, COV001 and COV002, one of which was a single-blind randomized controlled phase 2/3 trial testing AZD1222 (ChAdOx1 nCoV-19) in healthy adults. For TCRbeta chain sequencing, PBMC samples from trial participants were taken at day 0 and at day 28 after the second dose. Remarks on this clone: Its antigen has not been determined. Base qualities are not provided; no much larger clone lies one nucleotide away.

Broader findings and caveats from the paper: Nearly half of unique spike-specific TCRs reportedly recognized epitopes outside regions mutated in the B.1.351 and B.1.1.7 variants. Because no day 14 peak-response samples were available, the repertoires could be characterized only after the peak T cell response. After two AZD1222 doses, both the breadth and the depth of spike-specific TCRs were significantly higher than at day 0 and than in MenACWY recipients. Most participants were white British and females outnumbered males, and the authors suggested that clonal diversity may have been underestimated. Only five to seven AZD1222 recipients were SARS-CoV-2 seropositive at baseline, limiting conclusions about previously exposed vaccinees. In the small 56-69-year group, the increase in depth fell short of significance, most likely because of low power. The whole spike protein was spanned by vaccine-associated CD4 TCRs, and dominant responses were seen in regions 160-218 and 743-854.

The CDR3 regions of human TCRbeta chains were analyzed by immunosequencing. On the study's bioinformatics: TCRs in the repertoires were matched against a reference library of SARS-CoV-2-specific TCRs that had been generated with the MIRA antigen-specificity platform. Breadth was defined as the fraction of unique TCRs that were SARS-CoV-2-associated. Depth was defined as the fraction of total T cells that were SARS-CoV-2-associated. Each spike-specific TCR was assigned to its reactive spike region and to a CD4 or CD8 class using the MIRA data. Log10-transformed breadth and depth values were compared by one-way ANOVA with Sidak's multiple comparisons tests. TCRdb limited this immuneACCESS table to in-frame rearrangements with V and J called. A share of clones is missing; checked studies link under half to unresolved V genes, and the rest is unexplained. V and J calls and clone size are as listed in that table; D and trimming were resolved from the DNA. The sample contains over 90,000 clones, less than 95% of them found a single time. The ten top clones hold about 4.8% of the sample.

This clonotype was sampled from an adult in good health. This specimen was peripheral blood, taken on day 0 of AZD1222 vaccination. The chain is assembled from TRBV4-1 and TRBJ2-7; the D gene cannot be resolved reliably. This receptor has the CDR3 CASSQGLLREQYF. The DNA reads TGCGCCAGCAGCCAAGGTCTGTTGAGGGAGCAGTACTTC.